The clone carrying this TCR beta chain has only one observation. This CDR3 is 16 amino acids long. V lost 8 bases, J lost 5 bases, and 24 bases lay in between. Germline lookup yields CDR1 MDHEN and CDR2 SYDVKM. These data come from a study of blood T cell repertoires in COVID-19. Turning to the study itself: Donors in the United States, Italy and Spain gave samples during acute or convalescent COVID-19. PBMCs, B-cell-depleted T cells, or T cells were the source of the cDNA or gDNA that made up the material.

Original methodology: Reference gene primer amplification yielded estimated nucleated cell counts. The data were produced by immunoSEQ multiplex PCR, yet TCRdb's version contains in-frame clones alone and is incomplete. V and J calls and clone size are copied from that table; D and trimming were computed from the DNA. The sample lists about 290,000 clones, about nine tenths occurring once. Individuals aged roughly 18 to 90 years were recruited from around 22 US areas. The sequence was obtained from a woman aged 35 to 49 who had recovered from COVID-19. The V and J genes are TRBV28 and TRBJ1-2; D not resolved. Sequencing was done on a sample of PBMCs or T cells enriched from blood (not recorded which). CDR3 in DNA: TGTGCCAGCTTTCGCGGTGCCGGCGAAACTCCTTATGGCTACACCTTC. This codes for CASFRGAGETPYGYTF.